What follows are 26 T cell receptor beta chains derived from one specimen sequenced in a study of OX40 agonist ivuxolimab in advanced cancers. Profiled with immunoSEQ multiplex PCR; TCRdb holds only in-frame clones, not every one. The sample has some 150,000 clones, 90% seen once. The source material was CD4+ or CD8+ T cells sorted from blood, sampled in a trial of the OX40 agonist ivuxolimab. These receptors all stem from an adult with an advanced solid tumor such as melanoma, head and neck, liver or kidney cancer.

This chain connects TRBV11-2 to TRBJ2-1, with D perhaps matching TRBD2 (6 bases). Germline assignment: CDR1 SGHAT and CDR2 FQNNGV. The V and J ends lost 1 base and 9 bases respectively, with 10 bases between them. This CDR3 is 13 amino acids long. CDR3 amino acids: CASSLGLGGEQFF. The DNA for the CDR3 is TGTGCCAGCAGCTTAGGACTAGGAGGTGAGCAGTTCTTC.

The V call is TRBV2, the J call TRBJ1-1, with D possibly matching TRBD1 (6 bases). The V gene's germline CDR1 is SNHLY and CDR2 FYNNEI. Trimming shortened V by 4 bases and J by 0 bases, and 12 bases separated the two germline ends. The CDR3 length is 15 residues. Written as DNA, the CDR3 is TGTGCCAGCAGTGCAAACGGGGGGCTGAACACTGAAGCTTTCTTT. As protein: CASSANGGLNTEAFF. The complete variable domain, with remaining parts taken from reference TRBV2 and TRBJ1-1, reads EPEVTQTPSHQVTQMGQEVILRCVPISNHLYFYWYRQILGQKVEFLVSFYNNEISEKSEIFDDQFSVERPDGSNFTLKIRSTKLEDSAMYFCASSANGGLNTEAFFGQGTRLTVV.

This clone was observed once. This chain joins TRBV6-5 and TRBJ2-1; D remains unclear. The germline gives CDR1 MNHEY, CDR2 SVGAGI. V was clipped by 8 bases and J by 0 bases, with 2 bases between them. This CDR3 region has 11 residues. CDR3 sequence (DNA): TGTGCCAGCGTCTCCTACAATGAGCAGTTCTTC. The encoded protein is CASVSYNEQFF.

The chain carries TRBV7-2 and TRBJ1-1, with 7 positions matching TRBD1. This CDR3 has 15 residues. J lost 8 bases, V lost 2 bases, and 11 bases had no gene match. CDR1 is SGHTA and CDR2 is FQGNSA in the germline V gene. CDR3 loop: CASSLSTGALSEAFF. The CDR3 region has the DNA TGTGCCAGCAGCTTAAGTACAGGGGCTTTGTCAGAAGCTTTCTTT. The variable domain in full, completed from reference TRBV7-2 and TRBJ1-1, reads GAGVSQSPSNKVTEKGKDVELRCDPISGHTALYWYRQSLGQGLEFLIYFQGNSAPDKSGLPSDRFSAERTGGSVSTLTIQRTQQEDSAVYLCASSLSTGALSEAFFGQGTRLTVV.

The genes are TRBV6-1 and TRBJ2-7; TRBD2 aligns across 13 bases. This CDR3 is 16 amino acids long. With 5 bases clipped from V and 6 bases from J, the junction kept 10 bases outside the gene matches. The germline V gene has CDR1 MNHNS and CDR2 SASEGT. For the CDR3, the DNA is TGTGCCAGCAGTAAAGGGGGGACTAGCGGGAAGGTCGAGCAGTACTTC. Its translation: CASSKGGTSGKVEQYF.

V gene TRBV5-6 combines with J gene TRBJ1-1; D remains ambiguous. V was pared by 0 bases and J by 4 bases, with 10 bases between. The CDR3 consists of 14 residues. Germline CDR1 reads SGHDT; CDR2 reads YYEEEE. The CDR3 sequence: CASSLGGVPTEAFF. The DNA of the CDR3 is TGTGCCAGCAGCTTGGGCGGGGTTCCCACTGAAGCTTTCTTT.

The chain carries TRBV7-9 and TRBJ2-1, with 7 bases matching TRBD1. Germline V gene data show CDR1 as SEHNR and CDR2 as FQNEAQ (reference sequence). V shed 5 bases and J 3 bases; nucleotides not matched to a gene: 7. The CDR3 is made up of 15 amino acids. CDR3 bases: TGTGCCAGCAGCGGCAGACAGGGCGGCTACAATGAGCAGTTCTTC. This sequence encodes CASSGRQGGYNEQFF.

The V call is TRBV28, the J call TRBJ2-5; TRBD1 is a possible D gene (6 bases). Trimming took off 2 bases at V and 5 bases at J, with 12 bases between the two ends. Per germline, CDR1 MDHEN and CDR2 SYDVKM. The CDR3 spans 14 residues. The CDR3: CASSLQGRRETQYF. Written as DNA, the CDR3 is TGTGCCAGCAGTTTACAGGGGCGCCGGGAGACCCAGTACTTC. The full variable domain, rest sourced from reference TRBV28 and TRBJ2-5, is DVKVTQSSRYLVKRTGEKVFLECVQDMDHENMFWYRQDPGLGLRLIYFSYDVKMKEKGDIPEGYSVSREKKERFSLILESASTNQTSMYLCASSLQGRRETQYFGPGTRLLVL.

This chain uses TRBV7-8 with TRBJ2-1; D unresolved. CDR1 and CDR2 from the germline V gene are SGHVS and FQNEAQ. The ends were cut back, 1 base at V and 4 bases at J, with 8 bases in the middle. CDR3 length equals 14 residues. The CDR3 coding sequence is TGTGCCAGCAGCTTAGATGTCCGGTACAATGAGCAGTTCTTC. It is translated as CASSLDVRYNEQFF.

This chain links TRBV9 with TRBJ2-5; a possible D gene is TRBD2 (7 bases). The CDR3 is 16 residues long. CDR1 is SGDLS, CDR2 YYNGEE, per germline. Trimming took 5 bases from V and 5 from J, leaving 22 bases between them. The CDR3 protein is CASSRGAGARSETQYF. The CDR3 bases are TGTGCCAGCAGTAGAGGGGCGGGGGCGCGTAGTGAGACCCAGTACTTC. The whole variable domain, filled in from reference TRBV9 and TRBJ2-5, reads DSGVTQTPKHLITATGQRVTLRCSPRSGDLSVYWYQQSLDQGLQFLIQYYNGEERAKGNILERFSAQQFPDLHSELNLSSLELGDSALYFCASSRGAGARSETQYFGPGTRLLVL.

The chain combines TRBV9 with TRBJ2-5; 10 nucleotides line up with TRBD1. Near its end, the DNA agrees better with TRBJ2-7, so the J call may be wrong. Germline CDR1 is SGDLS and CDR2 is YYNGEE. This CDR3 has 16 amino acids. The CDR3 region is CASSSTSADRGHEQYF. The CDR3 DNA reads TGTGCCAGCAGCAGCACTTCCGCAGACAGGGGGCACGAGCAGTACTTC.

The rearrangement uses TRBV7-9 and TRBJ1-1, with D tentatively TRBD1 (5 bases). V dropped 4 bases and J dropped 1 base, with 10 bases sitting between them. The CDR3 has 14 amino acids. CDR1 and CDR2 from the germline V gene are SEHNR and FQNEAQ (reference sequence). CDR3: CASSSQGANTEAFF. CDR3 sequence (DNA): TGTGCCAGCAGCTCCCAGGGAGCGAACACTGAAGCTTTCTTT.

This CDR3 is CASSLLQNTGELFF. The CDR3 DNA sequence: TGTGCCAGCAGCTTATTACAGAACACCGGGGAGCTGTTTTTT. The chain links TRBV7-3 to TRBJ2-2; no definite D call. Germline V gene lookup returns CDR1 SGHTA and CDR2 FQGTGA. With 2 bases removed from V and 1 base from J, the gap between germline ends came to 5 bases. The CDR3 totals 14 residues.

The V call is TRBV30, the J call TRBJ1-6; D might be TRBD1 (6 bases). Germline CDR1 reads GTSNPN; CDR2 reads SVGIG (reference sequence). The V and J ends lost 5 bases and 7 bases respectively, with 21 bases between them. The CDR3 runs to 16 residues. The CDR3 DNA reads TGTGCCTGGGTACAGGGATTTGGGCCATTGAATTCACCCCTCCACTTT. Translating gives CAWVQGFGPLNSPLHF.

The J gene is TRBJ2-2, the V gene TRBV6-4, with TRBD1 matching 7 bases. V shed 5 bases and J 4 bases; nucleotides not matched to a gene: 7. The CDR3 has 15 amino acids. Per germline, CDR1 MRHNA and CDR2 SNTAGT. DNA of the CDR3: TGTGCCAGCAGTACACAGGGGTTGGCCACCGGGGAGCTGTTTTTT. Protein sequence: CASSTQGLATGELFF.

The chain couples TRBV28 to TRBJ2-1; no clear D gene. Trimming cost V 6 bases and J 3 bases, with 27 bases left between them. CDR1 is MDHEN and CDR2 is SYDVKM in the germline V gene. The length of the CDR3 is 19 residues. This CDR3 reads CASSFEAGGYSSNYNEQFF. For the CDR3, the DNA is TGTGCCAGCAGCTTCGAGGCAGGTGGATACTCGAGCAACTACAATGAGCAGTTCTTC. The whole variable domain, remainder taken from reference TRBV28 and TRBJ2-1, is DVKVTQSSRYLVKRTGEKVFLECVQDMDHENMFWYRQDPGLGLRLIYFSYDVKMKEKGDIPEGYSVSREKKERFSLILESASTNQTSMYLCASSFEAGGYSSNYNEQFFGPGTRLTVL.

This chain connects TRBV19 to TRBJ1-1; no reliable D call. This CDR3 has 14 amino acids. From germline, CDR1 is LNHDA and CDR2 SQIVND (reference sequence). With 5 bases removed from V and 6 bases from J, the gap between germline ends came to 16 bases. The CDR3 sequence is CASSDGESGSEAFF. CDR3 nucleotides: TGTGCCAGTAGTGACGGGGAAAGCGGTTCTGAAGCTTTCTTT. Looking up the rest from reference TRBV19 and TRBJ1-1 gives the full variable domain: DGGITQSPKYLFRKEGQNVTLSCEQNLNHDAMYWYRQDPGQGLRLIYYSQIVNDFQKGDIAEGYSVSREKKESFPLTVTSAQKNPTAFYLCASSDGESGSEAFFGQGTRLTVV.

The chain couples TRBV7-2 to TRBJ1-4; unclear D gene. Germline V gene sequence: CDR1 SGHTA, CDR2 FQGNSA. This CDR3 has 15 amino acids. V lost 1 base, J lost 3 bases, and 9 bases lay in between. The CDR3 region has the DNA TGTGCCAGCAGCTTAGAAGGGAGGGCTAATGAAAAACTGTTTTTT. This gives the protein CASSLEGRANEKLFF.

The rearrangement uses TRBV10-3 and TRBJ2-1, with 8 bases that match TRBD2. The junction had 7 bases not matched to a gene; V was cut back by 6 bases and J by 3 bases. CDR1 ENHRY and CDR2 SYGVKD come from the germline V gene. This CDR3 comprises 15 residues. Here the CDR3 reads CAIRKTSESYNEQFF. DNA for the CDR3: TGTGCCATCAGGAAGACTAGCGAGAGCTACAATGAGCAGTTCTTC.

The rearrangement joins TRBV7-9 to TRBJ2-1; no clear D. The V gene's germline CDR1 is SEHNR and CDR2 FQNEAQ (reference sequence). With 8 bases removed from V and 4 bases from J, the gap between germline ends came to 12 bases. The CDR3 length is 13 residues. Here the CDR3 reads CASSRTPYNEQFF. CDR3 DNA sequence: TGTGCCAGCTCCCGGACCCCGTACAATGAGCAGTTCTTC.

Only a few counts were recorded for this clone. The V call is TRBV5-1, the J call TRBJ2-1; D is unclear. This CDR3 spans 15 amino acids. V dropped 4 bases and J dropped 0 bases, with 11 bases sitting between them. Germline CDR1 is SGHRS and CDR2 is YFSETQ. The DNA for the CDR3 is TGCGCCAGCAGCGGTGCGGTCCACTCCTACAATGAGCAGTTCTTC. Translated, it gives CASSGAVHSYNEQFF.

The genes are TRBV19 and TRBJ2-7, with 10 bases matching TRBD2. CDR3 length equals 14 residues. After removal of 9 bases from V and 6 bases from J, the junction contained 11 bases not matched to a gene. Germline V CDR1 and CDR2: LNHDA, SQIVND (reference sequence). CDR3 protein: CASRPGLAPLEQYF. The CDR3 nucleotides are TGTGCCAGCAGACCGGGACTAGCGCCTCTCGAGCAGTACTTC.

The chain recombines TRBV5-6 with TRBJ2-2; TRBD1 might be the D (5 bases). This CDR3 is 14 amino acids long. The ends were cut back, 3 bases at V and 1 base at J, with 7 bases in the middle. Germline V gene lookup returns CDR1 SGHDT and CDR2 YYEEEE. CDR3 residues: CASSYGQNTGELFF. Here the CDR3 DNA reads TGTGCCAGCAGCTACGGACAGAACACCGGGGAGCTGTTTTTT. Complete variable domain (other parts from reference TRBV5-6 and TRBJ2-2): DAGVTQSPTHLIKTRGQQVTLRCSPKSGHDTVSWYQQALGQGPQFIFQYYEEEERQRGNFPDRFSGHQFPNYSSELNVNALLLGDSALYLCASSYGQNTGELFFGEGSRLTVL.

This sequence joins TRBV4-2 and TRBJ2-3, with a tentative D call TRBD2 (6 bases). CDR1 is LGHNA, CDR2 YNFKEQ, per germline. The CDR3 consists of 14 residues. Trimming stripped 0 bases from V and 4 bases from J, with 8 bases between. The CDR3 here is CASSQEGGADTQYF. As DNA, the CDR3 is TGTGCCAGCAGCCAAGAGGGGGGTGCAGATACGCAGTATTTT.

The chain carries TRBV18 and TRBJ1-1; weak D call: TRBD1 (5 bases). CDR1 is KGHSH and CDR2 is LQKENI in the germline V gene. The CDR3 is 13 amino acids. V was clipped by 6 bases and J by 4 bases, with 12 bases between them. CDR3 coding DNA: TGTGCCAGCTCGTCGACGGGGGGCACTGAAGCTTTCTTT. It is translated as CASSSTGGTEAFF. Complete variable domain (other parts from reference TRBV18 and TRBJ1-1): NAGVMQNPRHLVRRRGQEARLRCSPMKGHSHVYWYRQLPEEGLKFMVYLQKENIIDESGMPKERFSAEFPKEGPSILRIQQVVRGDSAAYFCASSSTGGTEAFFGQGTRLTVV.

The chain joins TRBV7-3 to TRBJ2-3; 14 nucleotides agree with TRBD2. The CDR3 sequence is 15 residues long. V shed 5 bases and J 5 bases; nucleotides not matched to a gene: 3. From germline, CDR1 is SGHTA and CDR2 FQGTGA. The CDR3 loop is CASSGTSGSGDTQYF. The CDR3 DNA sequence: TGTGCCAGCAGCGGGACTAGCGGGAGTGGAGATACGCAGTATTTT.